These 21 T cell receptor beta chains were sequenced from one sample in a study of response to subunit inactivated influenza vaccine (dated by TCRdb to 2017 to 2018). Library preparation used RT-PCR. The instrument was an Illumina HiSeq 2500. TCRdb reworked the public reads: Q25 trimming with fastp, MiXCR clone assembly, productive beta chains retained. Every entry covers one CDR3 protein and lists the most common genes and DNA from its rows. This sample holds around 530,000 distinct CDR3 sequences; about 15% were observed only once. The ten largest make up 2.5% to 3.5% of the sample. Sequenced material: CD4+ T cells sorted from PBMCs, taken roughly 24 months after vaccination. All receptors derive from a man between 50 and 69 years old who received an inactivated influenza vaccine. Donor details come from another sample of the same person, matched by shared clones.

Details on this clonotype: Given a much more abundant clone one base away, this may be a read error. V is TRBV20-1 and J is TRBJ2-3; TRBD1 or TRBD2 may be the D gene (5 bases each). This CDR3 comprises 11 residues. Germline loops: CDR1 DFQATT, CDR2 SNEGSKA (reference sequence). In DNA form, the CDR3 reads TGCAGTGAGGGGAAGGGAGATGCGCAGTATTTT. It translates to CSEGKGDAQYF.

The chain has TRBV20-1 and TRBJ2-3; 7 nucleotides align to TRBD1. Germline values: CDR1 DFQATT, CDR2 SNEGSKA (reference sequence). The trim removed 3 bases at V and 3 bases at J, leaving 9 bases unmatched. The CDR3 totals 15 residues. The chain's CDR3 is CSASLTGVLTDTQYF. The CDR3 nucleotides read TGCAGTGCTAGTCTAACAGGGGTCTTAACAGATACGCAGTATTTT.

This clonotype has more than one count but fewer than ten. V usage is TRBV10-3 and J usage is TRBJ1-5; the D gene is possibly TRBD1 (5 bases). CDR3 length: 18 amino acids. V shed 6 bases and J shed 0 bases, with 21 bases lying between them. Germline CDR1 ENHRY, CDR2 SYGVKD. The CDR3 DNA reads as TGTGCCATCAGGACTCGGGGCAGAGGGTATCGTAGCAATCAGCCCCAGCATTTT. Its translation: CAIRTRGRGYRSNQPQHF.

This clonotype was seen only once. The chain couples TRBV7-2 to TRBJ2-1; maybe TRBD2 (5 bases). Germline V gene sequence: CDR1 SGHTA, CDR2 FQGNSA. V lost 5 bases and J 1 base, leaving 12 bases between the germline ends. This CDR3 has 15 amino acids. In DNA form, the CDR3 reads TGTGCCAGCAGCGCGCGGACGGGATCCTACAATGAGCAGTTCTTC. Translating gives CASSARTGSYNEQFF.

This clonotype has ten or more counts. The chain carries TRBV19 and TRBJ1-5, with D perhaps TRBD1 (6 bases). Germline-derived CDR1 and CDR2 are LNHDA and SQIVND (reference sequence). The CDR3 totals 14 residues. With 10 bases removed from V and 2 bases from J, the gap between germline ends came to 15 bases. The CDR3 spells CAISRGGGNQPQHF. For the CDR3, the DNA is TGTGCCATTTCCAGGGGTGGAGGCAATCAGCCCCAGCATTTT.

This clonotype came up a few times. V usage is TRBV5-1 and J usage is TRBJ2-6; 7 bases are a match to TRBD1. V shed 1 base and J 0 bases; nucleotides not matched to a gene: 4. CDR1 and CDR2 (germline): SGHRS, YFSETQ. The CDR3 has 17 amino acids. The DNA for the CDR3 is TGCGCCAGCAGCTTGACAGGGGTGTTCTCTGGGGCCAACGTCCTGACTTTC. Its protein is CASSLTGVFSGANVLTF. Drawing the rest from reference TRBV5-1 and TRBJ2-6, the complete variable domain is KAGVTQTPRYLIKTRGQQVTLSCSPISGHRSVSWYQQTPGQGLQFLFEYFSETQRNKGNFPGRFSGRQFSNSRSEMNVSTLELGDSALYLCASSLTGVFSGANVLTFGAGSRLTVL.

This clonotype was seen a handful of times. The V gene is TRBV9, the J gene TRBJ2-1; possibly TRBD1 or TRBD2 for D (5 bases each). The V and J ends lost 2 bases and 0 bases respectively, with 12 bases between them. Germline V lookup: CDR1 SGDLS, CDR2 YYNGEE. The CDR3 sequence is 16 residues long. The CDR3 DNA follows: TGTGCCAGCAGCGTCCGAGGGGCTATCTCCTACAATGAGCAGTTCTTC. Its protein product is CASSVRGAISYNEQFF.

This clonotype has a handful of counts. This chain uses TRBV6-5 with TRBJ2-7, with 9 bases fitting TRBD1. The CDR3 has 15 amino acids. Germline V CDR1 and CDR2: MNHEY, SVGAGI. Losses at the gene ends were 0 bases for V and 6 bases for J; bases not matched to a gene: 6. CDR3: CASSYSRTGVGEQYF. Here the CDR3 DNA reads TGTGCCAGCAGTTACTCGCGGACAGGGGTTGGCGAGCAGTACTTC.

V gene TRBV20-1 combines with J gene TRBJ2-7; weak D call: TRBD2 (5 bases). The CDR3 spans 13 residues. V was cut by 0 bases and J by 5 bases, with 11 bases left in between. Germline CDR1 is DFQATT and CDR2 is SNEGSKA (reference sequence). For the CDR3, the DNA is TGCAGTGCTAGAGAACCCGGGAATAACGAGCAGTACTTC. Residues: CSAREPGNNEQYF.

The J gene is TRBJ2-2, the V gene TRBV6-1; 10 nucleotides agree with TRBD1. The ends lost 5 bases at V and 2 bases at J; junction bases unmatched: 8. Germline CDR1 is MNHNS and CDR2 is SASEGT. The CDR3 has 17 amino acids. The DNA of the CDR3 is TGTGCCAGCAGTCGTGACAGGGGGCATGGTAACACCGGGGAGCTGTTTTTT. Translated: CASSRDRGHGNTGELFF.

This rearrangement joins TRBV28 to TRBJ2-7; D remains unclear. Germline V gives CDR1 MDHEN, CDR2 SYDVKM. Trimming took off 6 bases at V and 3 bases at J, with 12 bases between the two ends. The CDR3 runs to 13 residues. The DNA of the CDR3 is TGTGCCAGCAGAACTGGACGGAGCTACGAGCAGTACTTC. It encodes CASRTGRSYEQYF. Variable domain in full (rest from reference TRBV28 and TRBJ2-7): DVKVTQSSRYLVKRTGEKVFLECVQDMDHENMFWYRQDPGLGLRLIYFSYDVKMKEKGDIPEGYSVSREKKERFSLILESASTNQTSMYLCASRTGRSYEQYFGPGTRLTVT.

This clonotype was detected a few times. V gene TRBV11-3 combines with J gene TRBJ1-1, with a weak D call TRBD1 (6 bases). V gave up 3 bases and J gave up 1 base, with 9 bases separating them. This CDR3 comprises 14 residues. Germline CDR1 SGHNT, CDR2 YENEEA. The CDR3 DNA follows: TGTGCCAGCAGCTTGGACAGTGGGAACACTGAAGCTTTCTTT. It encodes CASSLDSGNTEAFF.

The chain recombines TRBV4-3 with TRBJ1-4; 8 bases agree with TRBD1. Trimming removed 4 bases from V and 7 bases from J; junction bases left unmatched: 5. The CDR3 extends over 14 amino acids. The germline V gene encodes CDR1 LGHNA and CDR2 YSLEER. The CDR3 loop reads CASSPRTGFEKLFF. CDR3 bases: TGCGCCAGCAGCCCCCGGACAGGGTTTGAAAAACTGTTTTTT.

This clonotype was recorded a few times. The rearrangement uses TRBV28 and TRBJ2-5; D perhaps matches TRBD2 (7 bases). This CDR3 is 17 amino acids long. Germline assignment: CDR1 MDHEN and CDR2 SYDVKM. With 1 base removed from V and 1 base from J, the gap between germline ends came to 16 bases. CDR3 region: CASSLYRRGASQETQYF. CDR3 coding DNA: TGTGCCAGCAGTTTATATCGACGGGGGGCTAGCCAAGAGACCCAGTACTTC. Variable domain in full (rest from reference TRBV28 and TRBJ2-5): DVKVTQSSRYLVKRTGEKVFLECVQDMDHENMFWYRQDPGLGLRLIYFSYDVKMKEKGDIPEGYSVSREKKERFSLILESASTNQTSMYLCASSLYRRGASQETQYFGPGTRLLVL.

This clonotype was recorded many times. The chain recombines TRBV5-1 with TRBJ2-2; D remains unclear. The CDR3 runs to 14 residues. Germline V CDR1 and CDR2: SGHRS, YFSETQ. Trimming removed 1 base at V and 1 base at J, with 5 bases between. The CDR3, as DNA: TGCGCCAGCAGCTTGAGGCTGAACACCGGGGAGCTGTTTTTT. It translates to CASSLRLNTGELFF. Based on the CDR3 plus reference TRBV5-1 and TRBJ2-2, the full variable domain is KAGVTQTPRYLIKTRGQQVTLSCSPISGHRSVSWYQQTPGQGLQFLFEYFSETQRNKGNFPGRFSGRQFSNSRSEMNVSTLELGDSALYLCASSLRLNTGELFFGEGSRLTVL.

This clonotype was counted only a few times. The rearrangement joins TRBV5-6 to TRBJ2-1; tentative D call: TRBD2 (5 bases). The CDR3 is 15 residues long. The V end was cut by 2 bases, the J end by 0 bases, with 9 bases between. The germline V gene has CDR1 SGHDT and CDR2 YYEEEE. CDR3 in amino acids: CASSFAGLSYNEQFF. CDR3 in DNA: TGTGCCAGCAGCTTTGCGGGCCTCTCCTACAATGAGCAGTTCTTC.

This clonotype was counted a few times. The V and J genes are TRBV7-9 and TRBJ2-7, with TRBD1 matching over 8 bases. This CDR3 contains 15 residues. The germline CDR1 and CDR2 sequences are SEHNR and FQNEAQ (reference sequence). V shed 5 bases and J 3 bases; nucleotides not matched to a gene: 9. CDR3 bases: TGTGCCAGCAGCCCTGTGACAGGGGTAGGCTACGAGCAGTACTTC. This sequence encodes CASSPVTGVGYEQYF.

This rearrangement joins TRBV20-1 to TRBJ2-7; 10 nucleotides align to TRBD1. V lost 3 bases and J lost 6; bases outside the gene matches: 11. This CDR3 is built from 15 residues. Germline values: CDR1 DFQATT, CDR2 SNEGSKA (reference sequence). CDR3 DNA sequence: TGCAGTGCTAGCCCCGCCGGGACAGGGGTATCCGAGCAGTACTTC. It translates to CSASPAGTGVSEQYF.

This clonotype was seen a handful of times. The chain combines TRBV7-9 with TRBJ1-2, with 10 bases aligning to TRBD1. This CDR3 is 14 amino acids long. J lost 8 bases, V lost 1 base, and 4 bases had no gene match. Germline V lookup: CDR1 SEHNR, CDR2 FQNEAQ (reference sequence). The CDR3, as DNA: TGTGCCAGCAGCTTAGGCGGGACAGGGGACGGCTACACCTTC. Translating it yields CASSLGGTGDGYTF. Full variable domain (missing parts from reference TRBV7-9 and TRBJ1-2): DTGVSQNPRHKITKRGQNVTFRCDPISEHNRLYWYRQTLGQGPEFLTYFQNEAQLEKSRLLSDRFSAERPKGSFSTLEIQRTEQGDSAMYLCASSLGGTGDGYTFGSGTRLTVV.

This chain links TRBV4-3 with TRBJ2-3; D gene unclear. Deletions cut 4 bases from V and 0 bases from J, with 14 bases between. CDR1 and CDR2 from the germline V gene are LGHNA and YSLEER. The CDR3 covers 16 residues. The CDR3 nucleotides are TGCGCCAGCAGCCCCAACTTGGGAACAAGCACAGATACGCAGTATTTT. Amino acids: CASSPNLGTSTDTQYF.

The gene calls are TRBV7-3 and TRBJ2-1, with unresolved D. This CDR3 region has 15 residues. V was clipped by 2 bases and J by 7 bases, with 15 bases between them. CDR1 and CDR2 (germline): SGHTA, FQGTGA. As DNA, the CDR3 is TGTGCCAGCAGCTTAGACCTGCTCACCTTTAATGAGCAGTTCTTC. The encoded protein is CASSLDLLTFNEQFF.